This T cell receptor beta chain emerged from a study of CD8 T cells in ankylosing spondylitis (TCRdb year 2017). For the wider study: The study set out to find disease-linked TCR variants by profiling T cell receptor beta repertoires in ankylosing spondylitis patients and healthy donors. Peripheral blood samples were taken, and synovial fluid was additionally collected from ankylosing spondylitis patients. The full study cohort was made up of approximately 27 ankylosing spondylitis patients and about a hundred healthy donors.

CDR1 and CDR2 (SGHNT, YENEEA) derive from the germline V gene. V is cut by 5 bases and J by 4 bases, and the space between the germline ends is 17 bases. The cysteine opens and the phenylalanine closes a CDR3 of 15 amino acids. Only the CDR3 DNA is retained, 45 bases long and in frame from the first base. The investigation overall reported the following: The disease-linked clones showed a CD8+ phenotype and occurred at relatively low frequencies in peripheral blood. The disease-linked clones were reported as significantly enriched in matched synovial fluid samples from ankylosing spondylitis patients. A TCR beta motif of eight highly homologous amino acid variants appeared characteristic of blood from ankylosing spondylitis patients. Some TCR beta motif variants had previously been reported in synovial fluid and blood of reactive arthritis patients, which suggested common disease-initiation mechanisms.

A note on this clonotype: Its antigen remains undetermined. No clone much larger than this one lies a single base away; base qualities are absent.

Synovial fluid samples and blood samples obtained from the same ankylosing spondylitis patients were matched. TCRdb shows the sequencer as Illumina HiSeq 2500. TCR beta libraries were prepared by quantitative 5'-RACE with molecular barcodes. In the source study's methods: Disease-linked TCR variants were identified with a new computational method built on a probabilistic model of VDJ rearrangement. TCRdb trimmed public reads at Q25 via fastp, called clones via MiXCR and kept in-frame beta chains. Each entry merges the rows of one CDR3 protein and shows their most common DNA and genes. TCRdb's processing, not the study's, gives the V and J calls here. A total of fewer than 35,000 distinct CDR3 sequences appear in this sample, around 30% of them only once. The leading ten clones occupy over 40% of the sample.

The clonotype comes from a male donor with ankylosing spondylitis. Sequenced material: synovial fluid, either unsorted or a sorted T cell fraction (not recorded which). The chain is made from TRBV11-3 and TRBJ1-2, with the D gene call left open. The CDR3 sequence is CASSRAAGSGYGYTF. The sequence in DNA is TGTGCCAGCAGCCGAGCAGCTGGCTCAGGCTATGGCTACACCTTC.